The 2 T cell receptor beta chains given below trace back to one sample, sequenced in a study of shared clonotypes between healthy human individuals. The data were produced by immunoSEQ multiplex PCR, yet TCRdb's version contains in-frame clones alone and is incomplete. The repertoire consists of approximately 2,300,000 clones, with 80% to 95% occurring once and the leading ten covering roughly 0.34%. Sequencing used naive CD4+ T cells from PBMCs. The subset: CD45RA+ positively selected. Source of these receptors: a man between 18 and 29 years old in good health. Some clones in this sample may be carry-over from other donors' samples.

The V and J genes are TRBV6-5 and TRBJ2-7; TRBD2 agrees at 8 bases. V lost 4 bases and J lost 2; bases outside the gene matches: 4. Germline-derived CDR1 and CDR2 are MNHEY and SVGAGI. This CDR3 contains 14 residues. The CDR3 nucleotides are TGTGCCAGCAGTTCCCCGGGAGGGACCTACGAGCAGTACTTC. It specifies CASSSPGGTYEQYF.

This clone was seen a single time. The V call is TRBV28, the J call TRBJ1-5; D is ambiguous. Trimming removed 5 bases at V and 8 bases at J, with 10 bases between. Germline V lookup: CDR1 MDHEN, CDR2 SYDVKM. CDR3 length: 12 residues. Here the CDR3 DNA reads TGTGCCAGCAGTCCCGGGAGAGAGCCCCAGCATTTT. This encodes CASSPGREPQHF.